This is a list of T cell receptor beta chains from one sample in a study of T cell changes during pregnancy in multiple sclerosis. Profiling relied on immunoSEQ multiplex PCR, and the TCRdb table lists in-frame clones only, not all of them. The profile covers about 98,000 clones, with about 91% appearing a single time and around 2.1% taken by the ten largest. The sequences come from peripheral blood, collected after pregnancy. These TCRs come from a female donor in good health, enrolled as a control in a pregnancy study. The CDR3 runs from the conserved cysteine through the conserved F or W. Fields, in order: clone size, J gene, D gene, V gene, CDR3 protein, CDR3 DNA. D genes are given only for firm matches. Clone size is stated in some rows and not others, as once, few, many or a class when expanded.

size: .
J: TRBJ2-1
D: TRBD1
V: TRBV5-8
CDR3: CASSYYRGDHYNEQFF
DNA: TGTGCCAGCAGCTACTACAGGGGGGACCACTACAATGAGCAGTTCTTC

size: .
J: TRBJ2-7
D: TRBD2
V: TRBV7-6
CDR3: CARLGEGNQDEQYF
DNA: TGTGCCCGCCTGGGGGAGGGAAACCAGGACGAGCAGTACTTC

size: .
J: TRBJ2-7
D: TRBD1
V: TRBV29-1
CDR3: CSVEDRGGYEQYF
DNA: TGCAGCGTCGAAGACAGGGGCGGGTACGAGCAGTACTTC

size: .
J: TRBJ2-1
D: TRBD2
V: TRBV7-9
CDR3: CASSRGLAGGRNNEQFF
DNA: TGTGCCAGCAGCCGCGGACTAGCGGGAGGGAGAAACAATGAGCAGTTCTTC

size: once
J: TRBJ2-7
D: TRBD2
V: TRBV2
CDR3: CASSPGLAAYEQYF
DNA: TGTGCCAGCAGTCCGGGACTAGCGGCCTACGAGCAGTACTTC

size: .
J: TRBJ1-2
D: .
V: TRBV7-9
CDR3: CASSPPGELSYGYTF
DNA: TGTGCCAGCAGCCCCCCAGGGGAGCTGTCCTATGGCTACACCTTC

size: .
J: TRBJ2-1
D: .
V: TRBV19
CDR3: CASRQGEVYNEQFF
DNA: TGTGCCAGTAGGCAGGGTGAGGTCTACAATGAGCAGTTCTTC

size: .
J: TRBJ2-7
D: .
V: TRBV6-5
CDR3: CASTPQGQDEQYF
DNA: TGTGCCAGCACCCCCCAGGGGCAAGACGAGCAGTACTTC

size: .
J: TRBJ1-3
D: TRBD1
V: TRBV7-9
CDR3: CASSSRDRGSGNTIYF
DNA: TGTGCCAGCAGCTCCCGGGACAGGGGTTCTGGAAACACCATATATTTT

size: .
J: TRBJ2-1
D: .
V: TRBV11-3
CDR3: CASSLAGPINEQFF
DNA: TGTGCCAGCAGCTTAGCAGGCCCTATCAATGAGCAGTTCTTC

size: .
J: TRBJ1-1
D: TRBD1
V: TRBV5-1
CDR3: CASTQGTANTEAFF
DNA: TGCGCCAGCACCCAGGGGACAGCCAACACTGAAGCTTTCTTT

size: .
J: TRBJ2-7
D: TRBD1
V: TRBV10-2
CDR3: CASRTGPEGEQYF
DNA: TGCGCCAGTAGGACAGGTCCTGAGGGCGAGCAGTACTTC

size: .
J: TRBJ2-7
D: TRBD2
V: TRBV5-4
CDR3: CASSPEWGRAGYEQYF
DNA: TGTGCCAGCAGCCCCGAATGGGGGAGGGCCGGGTACGAGCAGTACTTC

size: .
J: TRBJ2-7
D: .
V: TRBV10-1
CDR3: CASSNTGFPYEQYF
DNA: TGCGCCAGCAGCAACACAGGGTTTCCCTACGAGCAGTACTTC

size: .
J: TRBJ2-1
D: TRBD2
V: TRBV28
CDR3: CASNLAGAPKQFF
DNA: TGTGCCAGCAACCTGGCGGGAGCCCCGAAGCAGTTCTTC

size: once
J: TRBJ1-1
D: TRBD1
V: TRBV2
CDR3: CASSPTGILTEAFF
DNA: TGTGCCAGCAGCCCGACAGGGATTTTGACTGAAGCTTTCTTT

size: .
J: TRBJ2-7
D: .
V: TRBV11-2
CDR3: CASSLGYEGRQYF
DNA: TGTGCCAGCAGCTTAGGGTATGAGGGTCGGCAGTACTTC

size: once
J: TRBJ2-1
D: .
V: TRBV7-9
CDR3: CASSLALAVYNEQFF
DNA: TGTGCCAGCAGCTTAGCCCTAGCAGTCTACAATGAGCAGTTCTTC

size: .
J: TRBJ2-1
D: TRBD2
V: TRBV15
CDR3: CATSRDVSGRGEQFF
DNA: TGTGCCACCAGCAGAGATGTTAGCGGGAGAGGAGAGCAGTTCTTC

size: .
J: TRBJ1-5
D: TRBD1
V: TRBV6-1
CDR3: CATRTGGSRNQPQHF
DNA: TGTGCCACCCGGACAGGGGGTTCTCGGAATCAGCCCCAGCATTTT

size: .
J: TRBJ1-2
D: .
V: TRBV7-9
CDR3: CASSLLGQGSANYGYTF
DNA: TGTGCCAGCAGCTTGCTGGGACAAGGCTCAGCTAACTATGGCTACACCTTC

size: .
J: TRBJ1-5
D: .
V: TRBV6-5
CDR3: CASRSGIYSNQPQHF
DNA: TGTGCCAGCAGATCAGGGATTTATAGCAATCAGCCCCAGCATTTT